The rows below give T cell receptor beta chains drawn from one sample of a study of T cells in Graves' hyperthyroidism and ophthalmopathy. Via MiXCR, TCRdb re-called the multiplex PCR reads, giving one row per CDR3 protein. The data show 200,000 or so distinct CDR3 sequences, roughly 17% seen once. The source material was blood. The source is a woman aged 50 to 60 with Graves' hyperthyroidism. Each CDR3 is given with its conserved first and last residue. Each record gives: D gene, J gene, CDR3 length, V gene, clone size, CDR3 DNA, CDR3 protein. A D gene is named only where the DNA matches it firmly. The size entry is marked missing in some rows and otherwise reads once, few, many or a size class.

>NA|TRBJ2-3|14|TRBV7-7|NA
TGTGCTAGCAGCTTAGGAGGGAGCCCAGATACGCAGTATTTT
CASSLGGSPDTQYF
>NA|TRBJ2-7|15|TRBV14|NA
TGTGCCAGCAGCCAAGATAGCTCGTCGCGTCGTAAGCAGTACTTC
CASSQDSSSRRKQYF
>NA|TRBJ2-5|15|TRBV12-3/TRBV12-4|NA
NA
CASSSSGLGEETQYF
>TRBD2|TRBJ2-3|18|TRBV27|many
TGTGCCAGCAGTCAACGGGGGACTAGCGGGAGTTTTGGAGATACGCAGTATTTT
CASSQRGTSGSFGDTQYF
>TRBD2|TRBJ2-2|16|TRBV5-4|few
TGTGCCAGCAGCCCCGGGACTAGCGGGGTCACCGGGGAGCTGTTTTTT
CASSPGTSGVTGELFF
>NA|TRBJ1-1|15|TRBV5-1|NA
TGCGCCAGCAGCTTGGTGGAGGGTCTCGGCACTGAAGCTTCCTTT
CASSLVEGLGTEASF
>TRBD2|TRBJ2-5|16|TRBV20-1|few
TGCAGTGCCGGAGGGACTAGCGGGGGAACCCAAGAGACCCAGTACTTC
CSAGGTSGGTQETQYF
>TRBD1|TRBJ2-7|13|TRBV20-1|few
TGCAGTGCTAGGTTCGGGACAGGGAGCGAGCAGTACTTC
CSARFGTGSEQYF
>NA|TRBJ2-3|12|TRBV20-1|many
TGCAGTGCTCGGCACGAGACAGATACGCAGTATTTT
CSARHETDTQYF
>TRBD2|TRBJ2-1|16|TRBV7-9|many
TGTGCCAGCAGCCCCCGGTGGCGGGAGGGCCCAAGGGAGCAGTTCTTC
CASSPRWREGPREQFF
>NA|TRBJ2-7|15|TRBV11-2|many
TGTGCCAGCAGCGTACCCAGCTCAGGGATCCACGAGCAGTACTTC
CASSVPSSGIHEQYF
>TRBD1|TRBJ1-5|17|TRBV6-2/TRBV6-3|many
TGTGCCAGCAGTTACAAAAAGGGCAGGGGGTCAGATCAGCCCCAGCATTTT
CASSYKKGRGSDQPQHF
>NA|TRBJ1-5|13|TRBV2|many
TGTGCCAGCAGGGGGACGGTAAATCAGCCCCAGCATTTT
CASRGTVNQPQHF
>TRBD1|TRBJ2-6|16|TRBV6-1|few
TGTGCCAGCACAACAGGGGTCATTTCTGGGGCCAACGTCCTGACTTTC
CASTTGVISGANVLTF
>NA|TRBJ2-5|16|TRBV12-5|few
TGTGCTAGTGGTTTGGTACTATCCAGGACGACGGCGGCCCAGTACTTC
CASGLVLSRTTAAQYF
>NA|TRBJ2-1|14|TRBV7-9|NA
TGTGCCAGCAGCTTAGAGACAGAGTACAATGAGCAGTTCTTC
CASSLETEYNEQFF
>NA|TRBJ2-5|15|TRBV5-1|many
TGCGCCAGCAGCGGGTGGACAGATACACAAGAGACCCAGTACTTC
CASSGWTDTQETQYF
>NA|TRBJ2-2|13|TRBV11-2|NA
TGTGCCAGCAGCTCGAGCGCCACCGGGGAGCTGTTTTTT
CASSSSATGELFF
>NA|TRBJ1-2|13|TRBV15|many
TGTGCCACCAGCAGGTCGACAGACTATGGCTACACCTTC
CATSRSTDYGYTF
>NA|TRBJ2-5|14|TRBV28|many
TGTGCCAGCAGTCCACCGGGGTCTCAAGAGACCCAGTACTTC
CASSPPGSQETQYF
>NA|TRBJ1-5|17|TRBV12-5|many
TGTGCTAGTGGTTTGGTACTTTTGGGGGCGGTAGATCAGCCCCAGCATTTT
CASGLVLLGAVDQPQHF
>NA|TRBJ2-5|13|TRBV7-9|many
TGTGCCAGCAGCTTTAACCGTGGAGAGACCCAGTACTTC
CASSFNRGETQYF
>NA|TRBJ2-7|15|TRBV14|many
TGTGCCAGCAGCCGGGGGGCAGCGAGTGGATACGAGCAGTACTTC
CASSRGAASGYEQYF
>NA|TRBJ1-4|15|TRBV7-2|NA
TGTGCCAGCAGCTTAGTGTCGGAGGGTAATGAAAAACTGTTTTTT
CASSLVSEGNEKLFF
>NA|TRBJ1-1|14|TRBV20-1|many
TGCAGTGCTACCGACTCCAAAAGACTCACTGAAGCTTTCTTT
CSATDSKRLTEAFF
>TRBD1|TRBJ1-2|14|TRBV11-3|many
TGTGCCAGCAGCAGGGACAGCTCGTTCTATGGCTACACCTTC
CASSRDSSFYGYTF
>TRBD1|TRBJ2-3|16|TRBV7-9|many
TGTGCCAGCAGCCCGAGGACAGGGGGCGGCACAGATACGCAGTATTTT
CASSPRTGGGTDTQYF
>TRBD2|TRBJ2-2|14|TRBV7-3|many
TGTGCCAGCAGCTTAGCGGGAGCGAACGGGGAGCTGTTTTTT
CASSLAGANGELFF
>NA|TRBJ2-7|13|TRBV20-1|NA
TGCAGTGCTAGGGGAGGACAGTCCTACGGGCAGTACTTC
CSARGGQSYGQYF
>TRBD1|TRBJ2-7|16|TRBV28|NA
TGTGCCAGCAGTCCAAGCCGTGGACAGGGGTCGGGCGAGCAGTACTTC
CASSPSRGQGSGEQYF
>NA|TRBJ1-4|14|TRBV12-3/TRBV12-4|few
TGTGCCAGCAGTTTCAAGGGGCGGAACGAAAAACTGTTTTTT
CASSFKGRNEKLFF
>TRBD2|TRBJ2-4|19|TRBV4-2|few
TGTGCCAGCAGCCAAGATTGGTCTAGCGGGAGATGGTTGGAGAACATTCAGTACTTC
CASSQDWSSGRWLENIQYF
>TRBD2|TRBJ2-1|20|TRBV20-1|many
TGCAGTGCTAGAGTTCCACCAGGGACGGAGTCCGGGACTAGGTACAATGAGCAGTTCTTC
CSARVPPGTESGTRYNEQFF
>TRBD2|TRBJ2-3|17|TRBV6-9|few
TGTGCCAGCAGTTATAGCGGGAGCCCCCTCAGCACAGATACGCAGTATTTT
CASSYSGSPLSTDTQYF
>NA|TRBJ2-4|12|TRBV3-1|few
TGTGCCAGCAGCCAAGACCGCGGCATTCAGTACTTC
CASSQDRGIQYF
>TRBD1|TRBJ2-5|15|TRBV27|few
TGTGCCAGCAGGGCCCGACAGGGAAGACAAGAGACCCAGTACTTC
CASRARQGRQETQYF
>NA|TRBJ1-4|14|TRBV19|NA
TGTGCCAGTAGTATTTCCCTCCTTAATGAAAAACTGTTTTTT
CASSISLLNEKLFF
>NA|TRBJ1-4|15|TRBV5-1|few
TGCGCCAGCAGCCCTGAGGGTTCCCCTAATGAAAAACTGTTTTTT
CASSPEGSPNEKLFF
>TRBD1|TRBJ1-2|13|TRBV6-1|many
TGTGCCAGCAGCCGGACAGGGGTTTATGGCTACACCTTC
CASSRTGVYGYTF
>NA|TRBJ2-3|16|TRBV6-2/TRBV6-3|NA
TGTGCCAGCCGGACCAACGGCGGGATTAGCACAGATACGCAGTATTTT
CASRTNGGISTDTQYF
>NA|TRBJ1-2|13|TRBV6-1|NA
TGTGCCAGCAGGCGGCAAGAGACCTATGGCTACACCTTC
CASRRQETYGYTF
>NA|TRBJ1-6|16|TRBV6-1|NA
TGTGCCAGCAGTTACGGGAATTCGGACAACAATTCACCCCTCCACTTT
CASSYGNSDNNSPLHF
>TRBD1|TRBJ2-1|16|TRBV7-8|many
TGTGCCAGCAGCAGGCGGGACAGGAGCTACTACAATGAGCAGTTCTTC
CASSRRDRSYYNEQFF
>TRBD2|TRBJ2-1|15|TRBV6-1|many
TGTGCCAGCAGTTCCCGACTAGCGCCCTACAATGAGCAGTTCTTC
CASSSRLAPYNEQFF
>NA|TRBJ1-2|14|TRBV20-1|many
TGCAGTCGGGGCCGAGCGGGGGGGTTGGATGGCTACACCTTC
CSRGRAGGLDGYTF
>NA|TRBJ1-2|14|TRBV10-3|many
TGTGCCATCCAAGGACAACGAGCTAACTATGGCTACACCTTC
CAIQGQRANYGYTF
>NA|TRBJ2-1|13|TRBV6-4|once
TGTGCCAGCAGTGACGGACTTTACAATGAGCAGTTCTTC
CASSDGLYNEQFF
>NA|TRBJ2-1|13|TRBV7-9|NA
TGTGCCAGCAGCGTAGGGTTCTACAATGAGCAGTTCTTC
CASSVGFYNEQFF
>NA|TRBJ1-5|17|TRBV15|few
TGTGCCACCAGCAGAGTTTTTACAGGCTATAGCAATCAGCCCCAGCATTTT
CATSRVFTGYSNQPQHF
>NA|TRBJ1-1|13|TRBV5-1|many
TGCGCCAGCAGCCGCGGGGCAGGGGCTGAAGCTTTCTTT
CASSRGAGAEAFF
>NA|TRBJ2-7|13|TRBV9|NA
TGTGCCAGCAGCGTAGGGAACGCCTACGAGCAGTACTTC
CASSVGNAYEQYF
>NA|TRBJ1-1|13|TRBV12-3/TRBV12-4|NA
TGTGCCAGCAGTACAAGGTTGAACACTGAAGCTTTCTTT
CASSTRLNTEAFF
>TRBD2|TRBJ2-3|14|TRBV10-2|many
TGCGCCAGCAGTGAGAGCGGGAGTACAGATACGCAGTATTTT
CASSESGSTDTQYF
>TRBD1|TRBJ2-3|16|TRBV18|NA
TGTGCCAGCTCACCCCAACAGGGGCCCTACACAGATACGCAGTATTTT
CASSPQQGPYTDTQYF
>NA|TRBJ2-1|13|TRBV7-3|NA
TGTGCCAGCAGCTTGGGAAAATACAATGAGCAGTTCTTC
CASSLGKYNEQFF
>NA|TRBJ1-3|14|TRBV7-9|NA
TGTGCCAGCAGCTTATCAGGGCCTGGAAACACCATATATTTT
CASSLSGPGNTIYF
>NA|TRBJ2-7|13|TRBV7-9|many
TGTGCCAGCAGCTTCCTACTTACCTACGAGCAGTACTTC
CASSFLLTYEQYF